This T cell receptor beta chain is from a study of T cell responses to AZD1222 COVID-19 vaccine (dated by TCRdb to the early 2020s). Regarding the research as a whole: A total of just over 230 trial participants underwent TCR sequencing, of whom about 210 received two doses of AZD1222 and some 25 received two doses of the MenACWY control vaccine. Enrollment into the trials was organized by age into subgroups of 18-55, 56-69 and 70-plus years, and those subgroups contained approximately 160, 26 and 62 TCR-sequenced participants, respectively.

The CDR3 regions of human TCRbeta chains were subjected to immunosequencing. The authors' analysis ran thus. TCRs in the repertoires were matched against a reference library of SARS-CoV-2-specific TCRs that had been generated with the MIRA antigen-specificity platform. Breadth was defined as the fraction of unique TCRs that were SARS-CoV-2-associated. Depth was defined as the fraction of total T cells that were SARS-CoV-2-associated. Using the MIRA data, every spike-specific TCR was mapped to the spike region that the TCR reacted to and assigned to either a CD4 or a CD8 class. Log10-transformed breadth and depth values were compared by one-way ANOVA with Sidak's multiple comparisons tests. TCRdb retrieved this table from immuneACCESS and kept in-frame rearrangements only. Not all clones are present; in checked studies, unresolved V genes account for under half, and no reason is known for the remainder. V, J and clone size reflect that table, while D and trimming were determined from the DNA. A total of about 79,000 clones appear in this sample, about four fifths of them only once. The ten most abundant clones make up under 1.5% of the sample.

What the work shows at the level of the full study, not this receptor alone: In the small 56-69-year group, the increase in depth fell short of significance, most likely because of low power. The vaccine-associated CD4 TCRs covered the entire spike protein, and the dominant responses fell in regions 160-218 and 743-854. Participants were mostly white British, with more females than males. The authors suggested clonal diversity may have been underestimated. Conclusions about previously exposed vaccinees were limited because only 5 or 6 AZD1222 recipients were SARS-CoV-2 seropositive at baseline. After two AZD1222 doses, both the breadth and the depth of spike-specific TCRs were significantly higher than at day 0 and than in MenACWY recipients. Because no day 14 peak-response samples were available, the repertoires could be characterized only after the peak T cell response. Reportedly, almost half of the unique spike-specific TCRs recognized epitopes lying outside the regions that are mutated in the B.1.351 and B.1.1.7 variants.

As to this clone: Its antigen is currently not known. No per-base quality is available; no much larger clone lies one base away.

The time point label, as the study defines it: about 28 days (+/-7) after the second vaccine dose. AZD1222 recipients with second doses at about 4 weeks or about 12 weeks were pooled, because spike-specific TCR depth and breadth did not differ between schedules. The vaccinee samples were drawn from two UK trials, COV001 and COV002, one of which was a single-blind randomized controlled phase 2/3 trial testing AZD1222 (ChAdOx1 nCoV-19) in healthy adults. For TCRbeta chain sequencing, PBMC samples from trial participants were taken at day 0 and at day 28 after the second dose. V and J lose 3 bases and 3 bases, and a span of 6 bases separates them. The CDR3 sequence holds 11 residues, the cysteine and phenylalanine included. CDR3 DNA is the only sequence kept; it has 33 bases, read in frame from the first base. According to the germline V gene, CDR1 reads SQVTM and CDR2 reads ANQGSEA.

The sequence is built from TRBV29-1 and TRBJ2-7; the D gene is possibly TRBD1 or TRBD2, each agreeing over 5 bases. The starting material was peripheral blood, obtained 28 days after the second AZD1222 dose. The TCR was taken from an adult who received the AZD1222 COVID-19 vaccine. The base sequence is TGCAGCGTTGAGAGGGGCTACGAGCAGTACTTC. Its translation is CSVERGYEQYF.